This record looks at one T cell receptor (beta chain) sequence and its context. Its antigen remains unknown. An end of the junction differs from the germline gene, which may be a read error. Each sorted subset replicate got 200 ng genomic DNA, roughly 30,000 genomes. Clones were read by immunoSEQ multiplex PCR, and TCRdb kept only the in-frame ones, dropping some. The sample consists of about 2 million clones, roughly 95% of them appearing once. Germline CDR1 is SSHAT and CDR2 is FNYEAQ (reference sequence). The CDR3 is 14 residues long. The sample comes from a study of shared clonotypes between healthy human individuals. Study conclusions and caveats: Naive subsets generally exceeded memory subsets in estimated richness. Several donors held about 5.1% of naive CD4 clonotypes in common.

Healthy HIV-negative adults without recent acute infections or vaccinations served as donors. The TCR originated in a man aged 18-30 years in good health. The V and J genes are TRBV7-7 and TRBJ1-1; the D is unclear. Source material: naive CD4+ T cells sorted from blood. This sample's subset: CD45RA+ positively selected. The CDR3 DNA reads TGTGCTAGCAGCCCAATTCCACAGAGTCTTGAAGCTTTCTTT. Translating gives CASSPIPQSLEAFF. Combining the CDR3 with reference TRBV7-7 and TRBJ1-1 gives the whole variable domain GAGVSQSPRYKVTKRGQDVTLRCDPISSHATLYWYQQALGQGPEFLTYFNYEAQPDKSGLPSDRFSAERPEGSISTLTIQRTEQRDSAMYRCASSPIPQSLEAFFGQGTRLTVV.